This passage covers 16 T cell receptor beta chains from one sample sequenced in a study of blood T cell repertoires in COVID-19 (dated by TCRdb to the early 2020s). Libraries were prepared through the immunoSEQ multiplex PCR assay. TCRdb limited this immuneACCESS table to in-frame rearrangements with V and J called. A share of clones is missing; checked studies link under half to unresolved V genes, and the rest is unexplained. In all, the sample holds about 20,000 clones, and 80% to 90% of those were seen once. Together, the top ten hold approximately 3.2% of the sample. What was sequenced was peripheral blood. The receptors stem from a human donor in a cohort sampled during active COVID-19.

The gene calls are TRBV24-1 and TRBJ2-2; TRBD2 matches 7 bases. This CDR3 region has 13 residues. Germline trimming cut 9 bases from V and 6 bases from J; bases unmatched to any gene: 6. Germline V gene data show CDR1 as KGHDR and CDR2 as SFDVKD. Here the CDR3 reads CATVGGSSGELFF. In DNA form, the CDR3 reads TGTGCCACCGTCGGGGGGAGCTCCGGGGAGCTGTTTTTT.

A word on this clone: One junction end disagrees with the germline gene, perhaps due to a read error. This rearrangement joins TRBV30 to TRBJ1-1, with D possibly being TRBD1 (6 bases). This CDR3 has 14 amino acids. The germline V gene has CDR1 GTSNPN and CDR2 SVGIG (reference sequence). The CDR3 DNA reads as TGTGCCTGGACCGAAAATACAGGGAACGCTGAAGCTTTCTTT. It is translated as CAWTENTGNAEAFF.

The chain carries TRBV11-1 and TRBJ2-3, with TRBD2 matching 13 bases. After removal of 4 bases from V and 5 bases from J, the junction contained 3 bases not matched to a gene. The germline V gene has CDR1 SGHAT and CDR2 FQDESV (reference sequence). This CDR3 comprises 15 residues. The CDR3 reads CASSSRLAGGDTQYF. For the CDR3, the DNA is TGTGCCAGCAGCTCCAGACTAGCGGGAGGAGATACGCAGTATTTT.

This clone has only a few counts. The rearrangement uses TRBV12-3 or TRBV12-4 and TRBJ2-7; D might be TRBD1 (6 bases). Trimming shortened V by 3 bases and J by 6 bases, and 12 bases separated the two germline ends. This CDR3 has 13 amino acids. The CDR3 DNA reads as TGTGCCAGCAGTTTCAACAGGGAAGGCGAGCAGTACTTC. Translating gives CASSFNREGEQYF.

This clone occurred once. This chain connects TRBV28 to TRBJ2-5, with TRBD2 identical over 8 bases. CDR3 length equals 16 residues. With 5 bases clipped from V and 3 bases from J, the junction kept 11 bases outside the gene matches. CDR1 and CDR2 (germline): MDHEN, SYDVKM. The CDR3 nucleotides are TGTGCCAGCAGTCCTCGGGGGGGGCCCGGAGAAGAGACCCAGTACTTC. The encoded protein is CASSPRGGPGEETQYF.

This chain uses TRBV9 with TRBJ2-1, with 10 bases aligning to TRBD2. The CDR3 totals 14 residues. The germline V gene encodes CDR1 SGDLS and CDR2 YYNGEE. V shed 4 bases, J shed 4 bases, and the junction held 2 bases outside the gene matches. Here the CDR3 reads CASSHSGRYNEQFF. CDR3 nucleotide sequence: TGTGCCAGCAGCCATAGCGGGAGGTACAATGAGCAGTTCTTC. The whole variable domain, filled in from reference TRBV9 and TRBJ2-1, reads DSGVTQTPKHLITATGQRVTLRCSPRSGDLSVYWYQQSLDQGLQFLIQYYNGEERAKGNILERFSAQQFPDLHSELNLSSLELGDSALYFCASSHSGRYNEQFFGPGTRLTVL.

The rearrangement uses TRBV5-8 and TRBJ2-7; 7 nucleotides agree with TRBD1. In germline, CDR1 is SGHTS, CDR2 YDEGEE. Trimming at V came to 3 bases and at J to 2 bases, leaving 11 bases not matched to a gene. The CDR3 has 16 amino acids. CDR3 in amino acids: CASSSRQGAFAYEQYF. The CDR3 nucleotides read TGTGCCAGCAGCTCTAGACAGGGAGCCTTCGCCTACGAGCAGTACTTC.

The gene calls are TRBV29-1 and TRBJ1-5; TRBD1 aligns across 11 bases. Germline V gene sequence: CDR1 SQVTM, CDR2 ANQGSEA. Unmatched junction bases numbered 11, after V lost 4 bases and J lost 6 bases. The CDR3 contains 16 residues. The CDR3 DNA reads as TGCAGCGTTGCTTCCTCCGGGACAGGGGGAAGTCAGCCCCAGCATTTT. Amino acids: CSVASSGTGGSQPQHF. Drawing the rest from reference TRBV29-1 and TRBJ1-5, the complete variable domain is SAVISQKPSRDICQRGTSLTIQCQVDSQVTMMFWYRQQPGQSLTLIATANQGSEATYESGFVIDKFPISRPNLTFSTLTVSNMSPEDSSIYLCSVASSGTGGSQPQHFGDGTRLSIL.

The CDR3 DNA follows: TGTGCCAGCAAATCCGACGGAGAGACAGGGTGGTTTCAGCCCCAGCATTTT. Its protein is CASKSDGETGWFQPQHF. V gene TRBV27 combines with J gene TRBJ1-5; TRBD1 matches at 7 bases. Germline trimming cut 7 bases from V and 6 bases from J; bases unmatched to any gene: 18. The germline V gene encodes CDR1 MNHEY and CDR2 SMNVEV (reference sequence). There are 17 residues in the CDR3.

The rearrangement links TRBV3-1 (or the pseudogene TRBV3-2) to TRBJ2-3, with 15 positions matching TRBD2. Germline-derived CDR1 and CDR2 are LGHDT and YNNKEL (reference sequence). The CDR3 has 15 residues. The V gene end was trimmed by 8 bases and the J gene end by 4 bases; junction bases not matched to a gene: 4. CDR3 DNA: TGTGCCAGCGCGGGGACTAGCGGGAGGTCAGATACGCAGTATTTT. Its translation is CASAGTSGRSDTQYF.

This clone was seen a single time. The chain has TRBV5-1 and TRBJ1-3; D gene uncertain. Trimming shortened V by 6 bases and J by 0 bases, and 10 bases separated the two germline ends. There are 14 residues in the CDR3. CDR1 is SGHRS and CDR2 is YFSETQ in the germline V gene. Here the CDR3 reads CASTVGSSGNTIYF. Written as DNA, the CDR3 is TGCGCCAGCACGGTTGGGAGCTCTGGAAACACCATATATTTT.

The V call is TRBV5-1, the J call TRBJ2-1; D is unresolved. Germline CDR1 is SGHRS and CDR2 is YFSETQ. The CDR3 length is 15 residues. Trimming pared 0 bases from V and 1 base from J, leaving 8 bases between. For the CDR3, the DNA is TGCGCCAGCAGCTTGGACAGATTATCCTACAATGAGCAGTTCTTC. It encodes CASSLDRLSYNEQFF.

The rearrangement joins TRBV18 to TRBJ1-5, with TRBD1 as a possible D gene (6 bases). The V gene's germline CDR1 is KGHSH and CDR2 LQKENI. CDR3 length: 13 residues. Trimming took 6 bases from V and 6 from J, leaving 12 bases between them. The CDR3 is CASSPDSSQPQHF. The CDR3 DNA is TGTGCCAGCTCGCCGGACAGTAGTCAGCCCCAGCATTTT.

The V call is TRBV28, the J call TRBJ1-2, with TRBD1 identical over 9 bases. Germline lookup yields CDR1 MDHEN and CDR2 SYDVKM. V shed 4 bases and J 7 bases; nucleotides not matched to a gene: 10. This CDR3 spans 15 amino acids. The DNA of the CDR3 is TGTGCCAGCAGTTGGGGGACAGGGAAGGTGGGTGGCTACACCTTC. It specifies CASSWGTGKVGGYTF.

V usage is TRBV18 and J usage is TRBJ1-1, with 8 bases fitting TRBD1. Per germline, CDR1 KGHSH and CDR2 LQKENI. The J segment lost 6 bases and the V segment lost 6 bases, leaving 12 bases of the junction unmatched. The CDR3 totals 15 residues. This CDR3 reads CASSGEQGVVAEAFF. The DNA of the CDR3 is TGTGCCAGCTCGGGAGAACAGGGGGTTGTGGCTGAAGCTTTCTTT.

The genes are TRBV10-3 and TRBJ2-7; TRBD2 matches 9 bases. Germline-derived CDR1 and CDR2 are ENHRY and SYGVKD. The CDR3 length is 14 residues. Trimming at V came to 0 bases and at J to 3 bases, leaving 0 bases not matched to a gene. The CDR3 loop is CAISESAGGYEQYF. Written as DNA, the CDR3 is TGTGCCATCAGTGAGTCAGCGGGAGGCTACGAGCAGTACTTC.